This paragraph reports one TCR beta chain. What it binds is not known. This entry belongs to a study of cytomegalovirus exposure and HLA in healthy donors. General study findings and limits: Relative to equally common others, HLA-associated TCR beta chains showed greater clonal expansion in a later analysis. About 90% or about 30% of the time was how often most TCR beta V segments were productive, according to an earlier analysis.

The PCR employed 60 Vbeta primers together with 13 Jbeta primers. Assay used: immunoSEQ multiplex PCR; TCRdb lists only in-frame clones, some missing. The repertoire holds about 130,000 clones, with 81% as singletons. J lost 2 bases, V lost 4 bases, and 1 base had no gene match. The CDR3 contains 14 residues. CDR1 and CDR2 from the germline V gene are MGHRA and YSYEKL. The sequence was obtained from a woman between 40 and 55 years old in good health and CMV-seropositive. The chain joins TRBV4-1 to TRBJ2-7, with 11 positions matching TRBD1. The material sequenced was PBMCs. CDR3 sequence reads: CASSPGQGAYEQYF. CDR3 DNA sequence: TGCGCCAGCAGCCCGGGACAGGGGGCCTACGAGCAGTACTTC.